The 30 T cell receptor delta chains reported below all come from one sample, sequenced in a study of Vδ1+ human thymocytes. The study's findings and limits: Thymic TRG and TRD repertoires appeared highly polyclonal.

Extracted RNA was reverse transcribed into cDNA. The CDR3 regions were amplified by multiplex PCR from V-gene primers to a constant-region primer. TCRdb re-called clones from the multiplex PCR reads via CATT. The repertoire holds some 73,000 delta-chain clones, with around 32% as singletons. The antigens for these receptors are not known. Sequencing was done on a sample of Vdelta1+ gamma-delta thymocytes from the thymus. Subset reported: FACS-sorted CD3+ TCRalphabeta- TCRVdelta1+ TCRVdelta2- thymocytes. The receptors were gathered from a boy younger than two who had congenital heart surgery.

This clone was seen ten or more times. V gene TRDV1 combines with J gene TRDJ1, with 7 bases matching TRDD2. This CDR3 spans 17 amino acids. V trimming: 5 bases; J trimming: 3 bases; junction bases outside the gene matches: 15. In germline, CDR1 is TSWWSYY, CDR2 QGS. The CDR3 nucleotides are TGTGCTCTTGGGTCCGACCCACCTTCCTTAGCCTCCGATAAACTCATCTTT. Translating it yields CALGSDPPSLASDKLIF.

In this sample, this clone turned up many times. The V call is TRDV2, the J call TRDJ1; 8 positions match TRDD3. Germline lookup yields CDR1 GEAIGNYY and CDR2 EKD. Germline trimming cut 0 bases from V and 0 bases from J; bases unmatched to any gene: 8. The CDR3 is 17 amino acids. The CDR3 spells CACDTVWGTPNTDKLIF. The CDR3 nucleotides are TGTGCCTGTGACACCGTCTGGGGGACGCCAAACACCGATAAACTCATCTTT.

This clone was detected only a few times. V is TRDV1 and J is TRDJ1; 11 bases are a match to TRDD3. The germline gives CDR1 TSWWSYY, CDR2 QGS. This CDR3 is built from 20 residues. V was pared by 2 bases and J by 3 bases, with 17 bases of the junction left unmatched. The DNA of the CDR3 is TGTGCTCTTGGGGAAGCGACCCCTATACTGGGGGATAAGTATTCCGATAAACTCATCTTT. Residues: CALGEATPILGDKYSDKLIF.

This clone was seen only once. The chain links TRDV1 to TRDJ1; possibly TRDD3 for D (6 bases). V lost 4 bases and J lost 3, with 24 bases in between. CDR3 length: 18 residues. From germline, CDR1 is TSWWSYY and CDR2 QGS. DNA for the CDR3: TGTGCTCTTGGGGCTCAGTCTGACTGGGAAAAAGGGTCCGATAAACTCATCTTT. This encodes CALGAQSDWEKGSDKLIF.

J is TRDJ1 and V is TRDV1; a possible D gene is TRDD3 (5 bases). Germline lookup yields CDR1 TSWWSYY and CDR2 QGS. Trimming stripped 3 bases from V and 3 bases from J, with 23 bases between. This CDR3 is 18 amino acids long. In DNA, the CDR3 is TGTGCTCTTGGGGATCCCATAGCTTCGGATAATACGCCCGATAAACTCATCTTT. Amino acid sequence: CALGDPIASDNTPDKLIF.

The rearrangement joins TRDV1 to TRDJ1; 7 bases are a match to TRDD3. Trimming at V came to 0 bases and at J to 0 bases, leaving 19 bases not matched to a gene. CDR1 is TSWWSYY and CDR2 is QGS in the germline V gene. The length of the CDR3 is 21 residues. CDR3 coding DNA: TGTGCTCTTGGGGAACTAGGGTGGGTTGACTGGGGATTAGAGTACACCGATAAACTCATCTTT. This encodes CALGELGWVDWGLEYTDKLIF.

This chain connects TRDV1 to TRDJ1; 13 bases fit TRDD3. Germline lookup yields CDR1 TSWWSYY and CDR2 QGS. The CDR3 totals 25 residues. V gave up 0 bases and J gave up 3 bases; unmatched junction bases: 28. DNA of the CDR3: TGTGCTCTTGGGGAACTCTCTTCGATCCACATTCCCCCACTGGGGGATACGCCTTTTCCCGATAAACTCATCTTT. It encodes CALGELSSIHIPPLGDTPFPDKLIF.

V gene TRDV1 combines with J gene TRDJ1, with D unresolved. Trimming took off 5 bases at V and 1 base at J, with 32 bases between the two ends. Germline loops: CDR1 TSWWSYY, CDR2 QGS. The CDR3 has 21 residues. For the CDR3, the DNA is TGTGCTCTTGGGAGAACGTCGTCCTTGGTGGTCGGATTCTACATCACCGATAAACTCATCTTT. It yields the protein CALGRTSSLVVGFYITDKLIF.

This clone was picked up a small number of times. The J gene is TRDJ1, the V gene TRDV1; tentatively, D is TRDD3 (6 bases). The CDR3 runs to 15 residues. V gave up 5 bases and J gave up 4 bases, with 17 bases separating them. Germline lookup yields CDR1 TSWWSYY and CDR2 QGS. The CDR3 DNA reads as TGTGCTCTTGGGTTAACGGGGGAGGTGGACGATAAACTCATCTTT. It translates to CALGLTGEVDDKLIF.

This chain joins TRDV1 and TRDJ1, with D perhaps matching TRDD3 (9 bases). Germline CDR1 reads TSWWSYY; CDR2 reads QGS. Between the trimmed V and J ends, which lost 3 bases and 2 bases, there was a span of 31 bases. The CDR3 totals 21 residues. DNA of the CDR3: TGTGCTCTTGGGGAGGAAATGTCTTCCTACGGGGGGGGATACCGGACCGATAAACTCATCTTT. Translation gives CALGEEMSSYGGGYRTDKLIF.

The chain combines TRDV1 with TRDJ1; no firm D call. This CDR3 has 17 amino acids. V lost 1 base and J lost 0, with 15 bases in between. CDR1 is TSWWSYY and CDR2 is QGS in the germline V gene. The CDR3 loop reads CALGEHLNAGYTDKLIF. DNA of the CDR3: TGTGCTCTTGGGGAACACCTGAACGCGGGGTACACCGATAAACTCATCTTT.

V and J are TRDV1 and TRDJ1, with 7 bases aligning to TRDD3. V lost 2 bases, J lost 0 bases, and 9 bases stayed unmatched. Germline V gene lookup returns CDR1 TSWWSYY and CDR2 QGS. This CDR3 is 17 amino acids long. CDR3 region: CALGETDWGFDTDKLIF. CDR3 DNA: TGTGCTCTTGGGGAAACTGACTGGGGATTCGACACCGATAAACTCATCTTT.

This clone was picked up a small number of times. J is TRDJ1 and V is TRDV1; 13 nucleotides match TRDD3. V shed 3 bases, J shed 1 base, and the junction held 14 bases outside the gene matches. Looked up from germline, CDR1 is TSWWSYY and CDR2 is QGS. There are 20 residues in the CDR3. CDR3 DNA: TGTGCTCTTGGGGAGTTCCTACCTCCACTGGGGGATACGTTCACCGATAAACTCATCTTT. It yields the protein CALGEFLPPLGDTFTDKLIF.

The V and J genes are TRDV1 and TRDJ1; D is possibly TRDD3 (5 bases). The CDR3 loop spans 17 amino acids. V was clipped by 2 bases and J by 0 bases, with 16 bases between them. The germline V gene has CDR1 TSWWSYY and CDR2 QGS. CDR3 nucleotide sequence: TGTGCTCTTGGGGAAATTTGGGGACCAAGGTACACCGATAAACTCATCTTT. As protein: CALGEIWGPRYTDKLIF.

The chain couples TRDV1 to TRDJ2; 9 positions match TRDD3. CDR3 length equals 13 residues. CDR1 is TSWWSYY, CDR2 QGS, per germline. The ends lost 11 bases at V and 5 bases at J; junction bases unmatched: 6. This CDR3 reads CASRGGYTAQLFF. As DNA, the CDR3 is TGTGCTTCCCGCGGGGGATACACAGCACAACTCTTCTTT.

In regard to this clone: Different DNA sequences within this sample yield the same CDR3. The chain couples TRDV1 to TRDJ1; tentatively, D is TRDD3 (5 bases). Trimming stripped 0 bases from V and 0 bases from J, with 32 bases between. CDR3 size: 23 residues. Germline-derived CDR1 and CDR2 are TSWWSYY and QGS. CDR3 nucleotides: TGTGCTCTTGGGGAACTCCGGGCCCCCCACCGAAAACGGGGGGTGCAACACACCGATAAACTCATCTTT. It yields the protein CALGELRAPHRKRGVQHTDKLIF.

The chain couples TRDV1 to TRDJ1; a possible D gene is TRDD3 (6 bases). V was clipped by 3 bases and J by 4 bases, with 24 bases between them. There are 18 residues in the CDR3. Germline CDR1 is TSWWSYY and CDR2 is QGS. The CDR3: CALGEQRLPIWGLDKLIF. CDR3 nucleotides: TGTGCTCTTGGGGAGCAACGCTTACCAATCTGGGGACTCGATAAACTCATCTTT.

This clone has a handful of counts. This chain uses TRDV1 with TRDJ1; 9 nucleotides agree with TRDD3. From germline, CDR1 is TSWWSYY and CDR2 QGS. The CDR3 consists of 21 residues. The trim removed 4 bases at V and 0 bases at J, leaving 21 bases unmatched. The CDR3 coding sequence is TGTGCTCTTGGGGGATCCCAGAAGTCCTGGGGGATCCGACAGTACACCGATAAACTCATCTTT. Amino acids: CALGGSQKSWGIRQYTDKLIF.

This clone was counted only a few times. The chain combines TRDV1 with TRDJ1; 9 nucleotides align to TRDD2. Germline CDR1 is TSWWSYY and CDR2 is QGS. This CDR3 comprises 19 residues. The trim removed 2 bases at V and 4 bases at J, leaving 17 bases unmatched. CDR3 protein: CALGEGILPTPVLCDKLIF. Written as DNA, the CDR3 is TGTGCTCTTGGGGAAGGGATCCTTCCTACACCGGTACTCTGCGATAAACTCATCTTT.

V and J are TRDV1 and TRDJ1; 10 nucleotides agree with TRDD3. From germline, CDR1 is TSWWSYY and CDR2 QGS. CDR3 length equals 19 residues. V shed 4 bases and J 0 bases; nucleotides not matched to a gene: 14. The CDR3 DNA reads TGTGCTCTTGGGGTCCCCCTGTACTGGGGGATGGAATACACCGATAAACTCATCTTT. It yields the protein CALGVPLYWGMEYTDKLIF.

This clone was seen a handful of times. The junction departs from germline at one end; a sequencing error may be responsible. This CDR3 is also generated by other DNA sequences in the sample. The chain uses TRDV1 and TRDJ1; the D gene could be TRDD2 or TRDD3 (5 bases each). The germline V gene has CDR1 TSWWSYY and CDR2 QGS. This CDR3 is 17 amino acids long. The CDR3 DNA is TGTGCGCTTGGGGAACCGCCCCTACGGGGGGTGGTGAGGAAACTCATCTTT. Its protein product is CALGEPPLRGVVRKLIF.

The rearrangement links TRDV1 to TRDJ1, with 9 nucleotides matching TRDD3. The length of the CDR3 is 19 residues. V was pared by 2 bases and J by 0 bases, with 13 bases of the junction left unmatched. From germline, CDR1 is TSWWSYY and CDR2 QGS. The CDR3 sequence: CALGEAFVLGERYTDKLIF. In DNA form, the CDR3 reads TGTGCTCTTGGGGAAGCTTTCGTACTGGGGGAGAGGTACACCGATAAACTCATCTTT.

V gene TRDV1 combines with J gene TRDJ1; 11 bases agree with TRDD3. This CDR3 spans 20 amino acids. Germline CDR1 is TSWWSYY and CDR2 is QGS. V was clipped by 6 bases and J by 0 bases; unmatched bases: 18. CDR3 DNA sequence: TGTGCTCTTGGAACCTCGGGGGAGTGGGGGATACGAATCTACACCGATAAACTCATCTTT. This codes for CALGTSGEWGIRIYTDKLIF.

This clone appeared a few times. The chain carries TRDV1 and TRDJ1; 12 bases are shared with TRDD3. Unmatched junction bases numbered 10, after V lost 2 bases and J lost 0 bases. The length of the CDR3 is 19 residues. Germline V lookup: CDR1 TSWWSYY, CDR2 QGS. CDR3 sequence: CALGELVGTGGYNTDKLIF. In nucleotides, the CDR3 is TGTGCTCTTGGGGAATTAGTAGGTACTGGGGGATACAACACCGATAAACTCATCTTT.

This rearrangement joins TRDV2 to TRDJ1; 10 bases map to TRDD3. This CDR3 region has 16 residues. CDR1 GEAIGNYY and CDR2 EKD come from the germline V gene. The V segment lost 0 bases and the J segment 6 bases; nucleotides outside the gene matches: 9. In DNA form, the CDR3 reads TGTGCCTGTGACACCTGGGGGATACCTAGCAACCATAAACTCATCTTT. Amino acids: CACDTWGIPSNHKLIF.

This clone was detected a few times. The V call is TRDV1, the J call TRDJ2, with D perhaps matching TRDD3 (5 bases). V dropped 1 base and J dropped 0 bases, with 21 bases sitting between them. In germline, CDR1 is TSWWSYY, CDR2 QGS. The CDR3 consists of 20 residues. CDR3 sequence reads: CALGERRDLGYPALTAQLFF. The DNA for the CDR3 is TGTGCTCTTGGGGAACGTCGGGATTTGGGTTACCCGGCTTTGACAGCACAACTCTTCTTT.

The chain combines TRDV1 with TRDJ1; TRDD3 matches 10 bases. After removal of 0 bases from V and 0 bases from J, the junction contained 13 bases not matched to a gene. Germline CDR1 and CDR2: TSWWSYY and QGS. This CDR3 has 20 amino acids. The CDR3 sequence: CALGELLCGGYLSYTDKLIF. DNA of the CDR3: TGTGCTCTTGGGGAACTCCTATGTGGGGGATACCTCAGTTACACCGATAAACTCATCTTT.

This chain links TRDV1 with TRDJ1, with D unclear. The CDR3 extends over 14 amino acids. The germline V gene encodes CDR1 TSWWSYY and CDR2 QGS. Trimming removed 2 bases from V and 7 bases from J, with 14 bases in between. The CDR3 loop is CALGETEDVGKLIF. The CDR3, as DNA: TGTGCTCTTGGGGAAACCGAGGATGTAGGTAAACTCATCTTT.

V and J are TRDV1 and TRDJ1; TRDD3 matches 7 bases. Looked up from germline, CDR1 is TSWWSYY and CDR2 is QGS. The junction had 17 bases not matched to a gene; V was cut back by 4 bases and J by 0 bases. This CDR3 has 19 amino acids. The CDR3 here is CALGGPYPLWGTNTDKLIF. DNA for the CDR3: TGTGCTCTTGGGGGCCCCTACCCCCTTTGGGGGACTAACACCGATAAACTCATCTTT.

This chain links TRDV1 with TRDJ1; D may be TRDD2 (6 bases). This CDR3 comprises 18 residues. The V end was cut by 3 bases, the J end by 0 bases, with 20 bases between. The germline V gene has CDR1 TSWWSYY and CDR2 QGS. The CDR3, as DNA: TGTGCTCTTGGGGATATCTTCCTGCAGGACCCCCACACCGATAAACTCATCTTT. It yields the protein CALGDIFLQDPHTDKLIF.